The present T cell receptor beta chain was sequenced within a study of glioma-infiltrating T cells after dendritic cell vaccination. Regarding the study as a whole: TCR clonality showed no direct relationship with survival.

J gave up 4 bases and V 4 bases, and 2 bases lay outside the gene matches. The CDR3 is 14 residues long. Germline loops: CDR1 SNHLY, CDR2 FYNNEI. Fresh-frozen tumor tissue and more than two years of survival data were available for all. In regard to this clone: The target antigen is unknown.

Primers: 60 V beta forward and 13 J beta reverse. Libraries were prepared by immunoSEQ multiplex PCR; TCRdb keeps only in-frame clonotypes and omits some of them. The sample yields tens of thousands of clones, roughly four fifths seen once. This chain uses TRBV2 with TRBJ2-2; 8 bases match TRBD2. Sequenced material: blood, taken before dendritic cell vaccination. The receptor comes from a human donor with glioblastoma. CDR3 in DNA: TGTGCCAGCAGTGCCGGGAGGGCCACCGGGGAGCTGTTTTTT. This translates into CASSAGRATGELFF.